The rows below give T cell receptor beta chains drawn from one sample of a study of T cell repertoires in cytomegalovirus infection. Their target antigens are unknown. TCRdb reprocessed the reads with MiXCR, giving one entry per CDR3 protein. Here the sample spans about 740,000 distinct CDR3 sequences, approximately 33% being singletons. This specimen consisted of cultured PBMCs, obtained from culture after CMV antigen stimulation. These receptors came from a human donor in good health (CMV status not recorded). Some clones in this sample may be carry-over from other donors' samples. CDR3s include the opening cysteine and the closing phenylalanine or tryptophan. Each record gives: V gene, CDR3 length, clone size, J gene, D gene, CDR3 protein, CDR3 DNA. The D gene is left open where the match is weak. Clone size is given for some rows only: seen once, a few or many times, or a class if the clone is expanded.

TRBV7-2	20	many	TRBJ2-7	TRBD2	CASSLDILMGLAGAGYEQYF	TGTGCCAGCAGCTTAGATATATTAATGGGTCTAGCGGGAGCTGGCTACGAGCAGTACTTC
TRBV7-9	17	NA	TRBJ2-3	TRBD2	CASSLVTSGLITDTQYF	TGTGCCAGCAGCTTAGTCACTAGCGGGCTAATCACAGATACGCAGTATTTT
TRBV7-2	16	many	TRBJ2-5	NA	CASSIHRSRGSETQYF	TGTGCCAGCAGCATCCATCGGTCCAGGGGCTCAGAGACCCAGTACTTC
TRBV7-2	13	many	TRBJ2-2	NA	CASSSLATGELFF	TGTGCCAGCAGCTCCCTGGCTACCGGGGAGCTGTTTTTT
TRBV6-1	17	NA	TRBJ2-7	TRBD1	CASSEAGRKTGDYEQYF	TGTGCCAGCAGTGAAGCTGGGAGAAAGACAGGGGACTACGAGCAGTACTTC
TRBV7-2	15	many	TRBJ2-2	NA	CASSFLALNTGELFF	TGTGCCAGCAGCTTTTTAGCCCTAAACACCGGGGAGCTGTTTTTT
TRBV19	16	NA	TRBJ2-1	NA	CASSIGQGKGHNEQFF	TGTGCCAGTAGTATTGGTCAGGGAAAGGGTCACAATGAGCAGTTCTTC
TRBV6-1	13	many	TRBJ2-1	NA	CASSVNLHNEQFF	TGTGCCAGCAGTGTAAACTTGCACAATGAGCAGTTCTTC
TRBV20-1	13	NA	TRBJ1-3	TRBD1	CSAMDRSGNTIYF	TGCAGTGCAATGGACAGGTCTGGAAACACCATATATTTT
TRBV20-1	13	NA	TRBJ2-7	TRBD2	CSAPGGGLLEQYF	TGCAGTGCCCCCGGCGGGGGTCTCCTCGAGCAGTACTTC
TRBV7-4	15	NA	TRBJ1-3	NA	CASSLPDGTGNTIYF	TGTGCCAGCAGCTTACCGGACGGGACGGGAAACACCATATATTTT